This TCR beta chain stems from a study of blood T cell repertoires in COVID-19. In the study overall: The origin of the acute and convalescent COVID-19 samples was the United States, Italy and Spain. T cells, B-cell-depleted T cells, or PBMCs supplied cDNA or gDNA.

In the original workflow: Reference gene primer amplification yielded estimated nucleated cell counts. Some clones are missing from TCRdb's copy, which holds only in-frame ones; the method was immunoSEQ multiplex PCR. The D gene and trimming were derived from the DNA, and the V and J assignments and clone size from that table. This table holds around 230,000 clones, roughly 80% found once. This receptor was identified in a woman aged 55-70 years with active or convalescent COVID-19. Sample: peripheral blood.

This CDR3 is CASSSRGYGYTF. The CDR3, as DNA: TGTGCCAGCAGTTCCCGGGGCTATGGCTACACCTTC. The genes are TRBV12-3 or TRBV12-4 and TRBJ1-2; D gene unclear. The V and J ends lost 4 bases and 4 bases respectively, with 7 bases between them. The CDR3 loop spans 12 amino acids.